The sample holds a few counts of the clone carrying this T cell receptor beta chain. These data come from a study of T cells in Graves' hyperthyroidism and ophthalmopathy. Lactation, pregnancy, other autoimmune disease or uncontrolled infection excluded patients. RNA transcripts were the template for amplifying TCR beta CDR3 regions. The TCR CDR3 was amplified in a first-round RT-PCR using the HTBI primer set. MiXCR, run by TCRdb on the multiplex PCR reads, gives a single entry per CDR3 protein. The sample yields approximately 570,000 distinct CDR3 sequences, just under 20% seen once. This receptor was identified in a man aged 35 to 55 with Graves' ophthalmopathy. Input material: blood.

Here the CDR3 DNA reads TGCAGTGCCACACCGTTTCGGGGCGGGACCCTTGGCGGCTACACCTTC. Amino acid sequence: CSATPFRGGTLGGYTF. The rearrangement joins TRBV20-1 to TRBJ1-2, with a tentative D call TRBD1 (5 bases). The V and J ends lost 6 bases and 8 bases respectively, with 28 bases between them. This CDR3 is built from 16 residues. Germline V gene data show CDR1 as DFQATT and CDR2 as SNEGSKA (reference sequence).